Listed here are 18 T cell receptor beta chains from one sample, sequenced in a study of T cell responses to AZD1222 COVID-19 vaccine. Clones were read by immunoSEQ multiplex PCR, and TCRdb kept only the in-frame ones, dropping some. The sample holds 150,000 or so clones, about 88% seen once. Sequencing was performed on peripheral blood, taken on day 0 of AZD1222 vaccination. The receptors come from an adult in good health.

J is TRBJ1-2 and V is TRBV4-3; possibly TRBD1 for D (6 bases). Trimming pared 4 bases from V and 7 bases from J, leaving 19 bases between. CDR1 and CDR2 from the germline V gene are LGHNA and YSLEER. The CDR3 extends over 15 amino acids. CDR3 nucleotides: TGCGCCAGCAGCCGAGCGGAGGGGGGATTTGGTGGCTACACCTTC. This encodes CASSRAEGGFGGYTF.

This clone was detected once. The J gene is TRBJ2-5, the V gene TRBV10-3; D is undetermined. The CDR3 spans 14 residues. Trimming pared 6 bases from V and 2 bases from J, leaving 13 bases between. Germline CDR1 reads ENHRY; CDR2 reads SYGVKD. Written as DNA, the CDR3 is TGTGCCATCAGCTGGACGGCCTCTCAAGAGACCCAGTACTTC. Protein: CAISWTASQETQYF.

This clone was observed many times. CDR3: CASSGADRARHNSPLHF. DNA for the CDR3: TGTGCCAGCAGCGGGGCAGACAGGGCACGACATAATTCACCCCTCCACTTT. This rearrangement joins TRBV9 to TRBJ1-6; 7 nucleotides match TRBD1. Germline CDR1 reads SGDLS; CDR2 reads YYNGEE. V trimming: 3 bases; J trimming: 5 bases; junction bases outside the gene matches: 11. This CDR3 region has 17 residues.

The chain has TRBV6-1 and TRBJ1-4; D is ambiguous. The V end lost 4 bases, the J end lost 0 bases, and 12 bases lay between the germline ends. CDR1 and CDR2 (germline): MNHNS, SASEGT. The CDR3 consists of 16 residues. CDR3 residues: CASSADHIATNEKLFF. CDR3 coding DNA: TGTGCCAGCAGTGCCGACCACATTGCAACTAATGAAAAACTGTTTTTT.

The rearrangement links TRBV3-1 (or the pseudogene TRBV3-2) to TRBJ2-5; no clear D gene. The CDR3 extends over 12 amino acids. V shed 5 bases and J shed 1 base, with 5 bases lying between them. Germline V gives CDR1 LGHDT, CDR2 YNNKEL (reference sequence). The CDR3 nucleotides are TGTGCCAGCAGCAGCTTCCAAGAGACCCAGTACTTC. Its protein is CASSSFQETQYF.

The count of this clone is one. The V call is TRBV7-2, the J call TRBJ2-1, with D perhaps TRBD2 (5 bases). The V end was cut by 6 bases, the J end by 15 bases, with 18 bases between. The length of the CDR3 is 12 residues. Germline-derived CDR1 and CDR2 are SGHTA and FQGNSA. As DNA, the CDR3 is TGTGCCAGCAGACCGTACAACGGGGTGCGGTTCTTC. Translation: CASRPYNGVRFF.

This clone showed up just once. This chain connects TRBV5-1 to TRBJ2-1, with TRBD1 matching 9 bases. V lost 2 bases and J lost 9; bases outside the gene matches: 9. The CDR3 loop spans 15 amino acids. From germline, CDR1 is SGHRS and CDR2 YFSETQ. In DNA, the CDR3 is TGCGCCAGCAGCTTTGCCGGGACAGGGAATGGTGAGCAGTTCTTC. This encodes CASSFAGTGNGEQFF.

CDR3 sequence reads: CASSQDPTSPYEQYF. DNA for the CDR3: TGTGCCAGCAGCCAAGATCCTACTAGCCCCTACGAGCAGTACTTC. The chain has TRBV4-2 and TRBJ2-7, with D perhaps matching TRBD2 (6 bases). The CDR3 is 15 residues long. Trimming left V 0 bases short and J 2 bases short, with 11 bases between. Germline V lookup: CDR1 LGHNA, CDR2 YNFKEQ.

The chain joins TRBV7-2 to TRBJ2-7; TRBD2 aligns across 7 bases. V dropped 1 base and J dropped 7; count of bases not matched to a gene: 4. Germline values: CDR1 SGHTA, CDR2 FQGNSA. The CDR3 sequence is 13 residues long. The CDR3 region is CASSLVVSGEQYF. Written as DNA, the CDR3 is TGTGCCAGCAGCTTAGTTGTTAGCGGGGAGCAGTACTTC.

This sequence joins TRBV29-1 and TRBJ2-3, with unresolved D. Germline V gene data show CDR1 as SQVTM and CDR2 as ANQGSEA. This CDR3 has 15 residues. Trimming took 0 bases from V and 5 from J, leaving 15 bases between them. The DNA for the CDR3 is TGCAGCGTTGAAGACCGAAGACGGGCGTTAGATACGCAGTATTTT. Translated: CSVEDRRRALDTQYF.

This clone was picked up one time. The chain employs TRBV28 and TRBJ2-5; TRBD2 is a possible D gene (6 bases). Looked up from germline, CDR1 is MDHEN and CDR2 is SYDVKM. The V and J ends lost 5 bases and 0 bases respectively, with 16 bases between them. The CDR3 length is 16 residues. The CDR3 region has the DNA TGTGCCAGCAGTCTACCTCGTAGCGGCAACCAAGAGACCCAGTACTTC. This codes for CASSLPRSGNQETQYF.

This clone came up a few times. This chain uses TRBV4-2 with TRBJ2-3; D might be TRBD2 (5 bases). The V end was cut by 4 bases, the J end by 2 bases, with 22 bases between. CDR3 length equals 18 residues. Per germline, CDR1 LGHNA and CDR2 YNFKEQ. Here the CDR3 reads CASSPDPSGNAYTDTQYF. The CDR3, as DNA: TGTGCCAGCAGCCCTGACCCGTCGGGGAATGCATACACAGATACGCAGTATTTT.

This chain connects TRBV7-2 to TRBJ1-2; D is perhaps TRBD1 (5 bases). Trimming removed 1 base from V and 8 bases from J, with 14 bases in between. The CDR3 sequence is 14 residues long. Germline V gene sequence: CDR1 SGHTA, CDR2 FQGNSA. CDR3 coding DNA: TGTGCCAGCAGCTTAGGAGGGGAGGGTCCAGGCTACACCTTC. It specifies CASSLGGEGPGYTF.

This clone was observed once. CDR3 residues: CASSLQNRGTEAFF. In DNA form, the CDR3 reads TGTGCCAGCAGCTTACAGAACAGGGGAACTGAAGCTTTCTTT. V usage is TRBV7-8 and J usage is TRBJ1-1, with 7 bases identical to TRBD1. Germline V gene lookup returns CDR1 SGHVS and CDR2 FQNEAQ. The CDR3 is 14 residues long. The ends lost 2 bases at V and 5 bases at J; junction bases unmatched: 5.

This clone turned up a few times. The J gene is TRBJ1-1, the V gene TRBV12-3 or TRBV12-4; D might be TRBD1 (5 bases). The CDR3 has 12 residues. V shed 6 bases and J shed 11 bases, with 16 bases lying between them. CDR3 DNA: TGTGCCAGCAGCTTTACCGTGGGGCCGGCTTTCTTT. It encodes CASSFTVGPAFF.

The chain has TRBV6-5 and TRBJ2-1; tentative D call: TRBD2 (6 bases). Germline V CDR1 and CDR2: MNHEY, SVGAGI. There are 14 residues in the CDR3. V shed 7 bases and J shed 5 bases, with 15 bases lying between them. The CDR3: CASTQGGTHNEQFF. The CDR3 nucleotides are TGTGCCAGCACGCAGGGAGGAACACACAATGAGCAGTTCTTC.

The chain has TRBV3-1 (or the pseudogene TRBV3-2) and TRBJ2-7; D possibly matches TRBD1 or TRBD2 (5 bases each). V was clipped by 1 base and J by 2 bases, with 18 bases between them. CDR1 is LGHDT and CDR2 is YNNKEL in the germline V gene (reference sequence). This CDR3 spans 17 amino acids. DNA for the CDR3: TGTGCCAGCAGCCAAGGTGACTGGGGACGGTCGACCTACGAGCAGTACTTC. Protein: CASSQGDWGRSTYEQYF.

This clone is a singleton in its sample. The CDR3 region has the DNA TGTGCCAGCAGCAAACGGGGGGACAGGTCCGAAAAACTGTTTTTT. Amino acid sequence: CASSKRGDRSEKLFF. The rearrangement links TRBV5-6 to TRBJ1-4; 8 bases are a match to TRBD1. CDR3 length: 15 amino acids. In germline, CDR1 is SGHDT, CDR2 YYEEEE. V gave up 4 bases and J gave up 8 bases; unmatched junction bases: 10.